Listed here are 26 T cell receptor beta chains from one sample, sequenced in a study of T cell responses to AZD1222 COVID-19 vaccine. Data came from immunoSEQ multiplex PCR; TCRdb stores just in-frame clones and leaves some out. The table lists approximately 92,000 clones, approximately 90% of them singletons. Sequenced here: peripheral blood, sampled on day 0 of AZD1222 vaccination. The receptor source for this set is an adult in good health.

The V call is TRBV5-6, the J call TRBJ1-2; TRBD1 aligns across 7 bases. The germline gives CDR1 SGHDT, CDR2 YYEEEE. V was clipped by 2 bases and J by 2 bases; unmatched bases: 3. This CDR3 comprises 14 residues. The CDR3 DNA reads TGTGCCAGCAGCTTCAAGGGACAGAACTATGGCTACACCTTC. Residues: CASSFKGQNYGYTF.

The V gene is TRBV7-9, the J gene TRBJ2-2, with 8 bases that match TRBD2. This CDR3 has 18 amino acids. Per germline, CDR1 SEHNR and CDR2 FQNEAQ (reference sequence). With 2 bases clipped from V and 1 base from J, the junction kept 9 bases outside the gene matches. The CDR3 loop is CASSLFRFAGGNTGELFF. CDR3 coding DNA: TGTGCCAGCAGCTTATTTCGCTTTGCGGGAGGGAACACCGGGGAGCTGTTTTTT. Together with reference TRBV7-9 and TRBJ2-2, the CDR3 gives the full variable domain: DTGVSQNPRHKITKRGQNVTFRCDPISEHNRLYWYRQTLGQGPEFLTYFQNEAQLEKSRLLSDRFSAERPKGSFSTLEIQRTEQGDSAMYLCASSLFRFAGGNTGELFFGEGSRLTVL.

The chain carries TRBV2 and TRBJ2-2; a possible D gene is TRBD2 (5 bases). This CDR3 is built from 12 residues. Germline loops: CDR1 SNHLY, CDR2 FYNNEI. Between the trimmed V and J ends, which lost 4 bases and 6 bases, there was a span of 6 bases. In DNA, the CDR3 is TGTGCCAGCAGTGTCGGGGCCGGGGAGCTGTTTTTT. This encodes CASSVGAGELFF.

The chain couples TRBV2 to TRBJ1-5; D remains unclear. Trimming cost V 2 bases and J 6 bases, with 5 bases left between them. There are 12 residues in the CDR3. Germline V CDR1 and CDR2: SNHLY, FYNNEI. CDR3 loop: CASSESGQPQHF. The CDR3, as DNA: TGTGCCAGCAGTGAATCTGGTCAGCCCCAGCATTTT.

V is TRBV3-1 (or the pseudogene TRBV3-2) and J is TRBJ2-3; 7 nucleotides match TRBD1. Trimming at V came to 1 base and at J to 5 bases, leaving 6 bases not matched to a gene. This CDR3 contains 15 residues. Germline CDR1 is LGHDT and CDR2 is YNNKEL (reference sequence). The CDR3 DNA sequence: TGTGCCAGCAGCCAAGGAGGGGGCGCGGGAGATACGCAGTATTTT. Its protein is CASSQGGGAGDTQYF.

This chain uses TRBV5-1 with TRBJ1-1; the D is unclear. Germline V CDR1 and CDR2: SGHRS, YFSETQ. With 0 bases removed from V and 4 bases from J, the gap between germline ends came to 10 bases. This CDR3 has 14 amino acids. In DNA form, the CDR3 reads TGCGCCAGCAGCTTGGCCGTGGAGGGCACTGAAGCTTTCTTT. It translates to CASSLAVEGTEAFF.

CDR3 nucleotide sequence: TGTGCCAGCGAGGAGAAAGATCAGCCCCAGCATTTT. Its protein product is CASEEKDQPQHF. This chain connects TRBV2 to TRBJ1-5; D is unclear. The germline gives CDR1 SNHLY, CDR2 FYNNEI. The CDR3 contains 12 residues. Trimming removed 8 bases at V and 5 bases at J, with 10 bases between.

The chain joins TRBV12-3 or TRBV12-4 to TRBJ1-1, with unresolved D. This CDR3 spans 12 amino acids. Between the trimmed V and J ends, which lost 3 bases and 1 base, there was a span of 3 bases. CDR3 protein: CASSFRNTEAFF. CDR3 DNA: TGTGCCAGCAGTTTTAGGAACACTGAAGCTTTCTTT.

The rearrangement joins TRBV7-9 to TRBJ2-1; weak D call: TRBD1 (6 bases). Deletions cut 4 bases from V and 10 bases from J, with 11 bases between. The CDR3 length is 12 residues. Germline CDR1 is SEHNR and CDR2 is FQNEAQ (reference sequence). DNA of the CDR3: TGTGCCAGCAGCTCACAGGGCAGGGAGCAGTTCTTC. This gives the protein CASSSQGREQFF.

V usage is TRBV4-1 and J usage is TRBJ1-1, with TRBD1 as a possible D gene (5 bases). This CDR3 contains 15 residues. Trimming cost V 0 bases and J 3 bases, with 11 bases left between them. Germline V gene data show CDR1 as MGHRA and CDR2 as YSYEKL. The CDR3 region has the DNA TGCGCCAGCAGCCAAGATCAGAGGGGATACACTGAAGCTTTCTTT. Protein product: CASSQDQRGYTEAFF.

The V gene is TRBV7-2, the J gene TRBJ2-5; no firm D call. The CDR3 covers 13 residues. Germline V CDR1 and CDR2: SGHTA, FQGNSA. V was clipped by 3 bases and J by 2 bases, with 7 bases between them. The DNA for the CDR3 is TGTGCCAGCAGCTTTCTCGTACAAGAGACCCAGTACTTC. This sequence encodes CASSFLVQETQYF.

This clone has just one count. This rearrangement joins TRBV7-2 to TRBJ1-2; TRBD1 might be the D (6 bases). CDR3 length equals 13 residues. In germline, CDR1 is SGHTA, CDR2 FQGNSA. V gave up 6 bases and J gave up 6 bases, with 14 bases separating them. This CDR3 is CASRMAGANGYTF. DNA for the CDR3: TGTGCCAGCAGGATGGCAGGGGCAAATGGCTACACCTTC.

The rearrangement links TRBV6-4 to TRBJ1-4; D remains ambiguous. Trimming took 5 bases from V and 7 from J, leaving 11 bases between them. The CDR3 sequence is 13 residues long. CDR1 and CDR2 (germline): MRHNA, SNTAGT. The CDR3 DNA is TGTGCCAGCAGTTTGATAGTGGGTGAAAAACTGTTTTTT. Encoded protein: CASSLIVGEKLFF.

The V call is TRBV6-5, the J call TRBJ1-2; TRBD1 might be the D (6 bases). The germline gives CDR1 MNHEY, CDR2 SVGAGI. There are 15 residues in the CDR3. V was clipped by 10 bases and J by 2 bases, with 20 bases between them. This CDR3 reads CATHIADSSNYGYTF. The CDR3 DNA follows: TGTGCCACCCACATCGCGGACAGCTCGAACTATGGCTACACCTTC.

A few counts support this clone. CDR3 DNA: TGCAGCGCCCTCCGGAGACAGGACTATGGCTACACCTTC. Translating gives CSALRRQDYGYTF. The V gene is TRBV29-1, the J gene TRBJ1-2; a weak D match, TRBD1 (6 bases). CDR3 length: 13 residues. Germline V gives CDR1 SQVTM, CDR2 ANQGSEA. Trimming removed 7 bases at V and 3 bases at J, with 15 bases between.

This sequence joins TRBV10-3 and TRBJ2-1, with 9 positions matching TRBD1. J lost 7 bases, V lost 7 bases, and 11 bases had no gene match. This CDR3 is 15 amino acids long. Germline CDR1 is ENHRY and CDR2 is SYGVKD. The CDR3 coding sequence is TGTGCCATCAACCTGGGGGGACAGGGTGATAATGAGCAGTTCTTC. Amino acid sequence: CAINLGGQGDNEQFF.

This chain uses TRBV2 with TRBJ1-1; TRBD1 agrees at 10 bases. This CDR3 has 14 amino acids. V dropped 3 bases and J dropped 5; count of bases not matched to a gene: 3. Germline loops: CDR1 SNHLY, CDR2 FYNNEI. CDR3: CASSDRTGGTEAFF. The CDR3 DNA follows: TGTGCCAGCAGTGATAGGACAGGGGGAACTGAAGCTTTCTTT.

CDR3 sequence (DNA): TGTGCCAGCAGGGGGCTTGACTATGGCTACACCTTC. Translating it yields CASRGLDYGYTF. The rearrangement joins TRBV27 to TRBJ1-2, with D possibly TRBD1 on 5 matching bases. The CDR3 is made up of 12 amino acids. V lost 6 bases, J lost 3 bases, and 8 bases lay in between. The V gene's germline CDR1 is MNHEY and CDR2 SMNVEV (reference sequence).

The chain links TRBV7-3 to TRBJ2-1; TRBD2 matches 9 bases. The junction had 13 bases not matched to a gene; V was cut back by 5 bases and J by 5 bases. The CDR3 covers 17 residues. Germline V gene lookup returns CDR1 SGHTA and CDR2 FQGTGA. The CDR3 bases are TGTGCCAGCAGCCCCAGGCCCATTAGCGGGGGCCACAATGAGCAGTTCTTC. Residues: CASSPRPISGGHNEQFF.

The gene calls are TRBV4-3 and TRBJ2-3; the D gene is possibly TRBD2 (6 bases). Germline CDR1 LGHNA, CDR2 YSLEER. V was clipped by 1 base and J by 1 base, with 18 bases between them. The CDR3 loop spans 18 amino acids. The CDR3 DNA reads TGCGCCAGCAGCCAAGTAGTCTGGGCGGGGTCGGGCACAGATACGCAGTATTTT. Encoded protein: CASSQVVWAGSGTDTQYF.

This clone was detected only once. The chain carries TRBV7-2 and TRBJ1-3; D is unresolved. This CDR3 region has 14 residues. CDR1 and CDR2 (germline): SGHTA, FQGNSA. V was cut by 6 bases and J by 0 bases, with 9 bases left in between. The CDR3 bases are TGTGCCAGCAGGTCGGCGGGCTCTGGAAACACCATATATTTT. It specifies CASRSAGSGNTIYF. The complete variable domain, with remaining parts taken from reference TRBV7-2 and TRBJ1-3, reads GAGVSQSPSNKVTEKGKDVELRCDPISGHTALYWYRQSLGQGLEFLIYFQGNSAPDKSGLPSDRFSAERTGGSVSTLTIQRTQQEDSAVYLCASRSAGSGNTIYFGEGSWLTVV.

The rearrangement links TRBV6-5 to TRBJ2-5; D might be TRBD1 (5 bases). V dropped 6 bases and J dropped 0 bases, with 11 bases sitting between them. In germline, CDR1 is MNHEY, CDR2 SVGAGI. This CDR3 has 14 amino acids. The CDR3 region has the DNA TGTGCCAGCAGCACCAGGGTGGACCAAGAGACCCAGTACTTC. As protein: CASSTRVDQETQYF.

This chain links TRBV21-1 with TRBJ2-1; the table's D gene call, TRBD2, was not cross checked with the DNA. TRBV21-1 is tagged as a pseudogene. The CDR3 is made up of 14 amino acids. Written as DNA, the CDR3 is TGTGCCAGCAGCCGGGCCCCGGAGGACAATGAGCAGTTCTTC. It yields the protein CASSRAPEDNEQFF.

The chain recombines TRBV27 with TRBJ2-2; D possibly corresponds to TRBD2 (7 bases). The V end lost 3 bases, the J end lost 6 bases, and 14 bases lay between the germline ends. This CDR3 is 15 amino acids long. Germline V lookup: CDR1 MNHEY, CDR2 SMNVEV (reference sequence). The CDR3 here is CASSFFRGGAGELFF. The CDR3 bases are TGTGCCAGCAGTTTCTTCAGGGGAGGGGCCGGGGAGCTGTTTTTT.

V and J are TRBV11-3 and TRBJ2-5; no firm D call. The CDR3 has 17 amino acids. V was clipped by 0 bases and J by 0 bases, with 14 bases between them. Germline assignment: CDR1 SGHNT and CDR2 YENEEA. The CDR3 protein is CASSLEATQKYQETQYF. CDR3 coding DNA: TGTGCCAGCAGCTTAGAAGCCACCCAGAAGTACCAAGAGACCCAGTACTTC.

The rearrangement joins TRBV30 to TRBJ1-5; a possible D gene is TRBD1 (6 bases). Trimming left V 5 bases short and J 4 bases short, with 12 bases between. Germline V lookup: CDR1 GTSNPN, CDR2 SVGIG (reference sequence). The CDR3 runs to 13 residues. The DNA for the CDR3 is TGTGCCTGGGGCCAGGGGAATAATCAGCCCCAGCATTTT. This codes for CAWGQGNNQPQHF.